The clone carrying this T cell receptor (beta chain) was recorded a few times. This sample is drawn from a study of post-analysis software for immune sequencing data. Trimming took 0 bases from V and 2 from J, leaving 9 bases between them. Germline V gene sequence: CDR1 SGHRS, CDR2 YFSETQ. The CDR3 covers 15 residues. Unique-molecular-identifier-tagged TCR beta cDNA libraries were used. Each CDR3 protein gets one entry after TCRdb re-called the PCR reads with MiXCR. This sample has under 200,000 distinct CDR3 sequences, with under 40% found just once. Sample: blood, taken after autologous hematopoietic stem cell transplantation. This clonotype was obtained from a girl aged 10 to 17 with multiple sclerosis. The gene calls are TRBV5-1 and TRBJ2-1; D may be TRBD2 (6 bases). The CDR3 DNA reads TGCGCCAGCAGCTTGGGCGGGGTTACCTACAATGAGCAGTTCTTC. It specifies CASSLGGVTYNEQFF.